A single sample is the source of the 17 T cell receptor beta chains below, sequenced in a study of blood T cell repertoires in COVID-19. Sequencing used immunoSEQ multiplex PCR; TCRdb keeps in-frame clones, though not all of them. The data hold 350,000 to 400,000 clones, with approximately 90% observed a single time. Sequenced sample: PBMCs or T cells enriched from blood (not recorded which). The receptors originated from a woman aged 40 to 55 who had been exposed to COVID-19.

V gene TRBV6-5 combines with J gene TRBJ1-1; D gene unclear. The ends were cut back, 4 bases at V and 1 base at J, with 13 bases in the middle. Germline V lookup: CDR1 MNHEY, CDR2 SVGAGI. This CDR3 is 15 amino acids long. CDR3 in amino acids: CASSSRREGNTEAFF. The CDR3 nucleotides are TGTGCCAGCAGTTCCCGTCGGGAAGGGAACACTGAAGCTTTCTTT.

The V gene is TRBV24-1, the J gene TRBJ2-3; 10 bases line up with TRBD1. V was clipped by 1 base and J by 0 bases; unmatched bases: 6. The length of the CDR3 is 18 residues. Germline V gene data show CDR1 as KGHDR and CDR2 as SFDVKD. This CDR3 reads CATSDFRDRGTSTDTQYF. In DNA form, the CDR3 reads TGTGCCACCAGTGATTTCCGGGACAGGGGTACTAGCACAGATACGCAGTATTTT.

This rearrangement joins TRBV29-1 to TRBJ1-4, with D possibly matching TRBD1 (6 bases). The germline V gene encodes CDR1 SQVTM and CDR2 ANQGSEA. CDR3 length: 12 amino acids. V dropped 6 bases and J dropped 6 bases, with 11 bases sitting between them. The CDR3 loop is CSVGGRDEKLFF. CDR3 nucleotides: TGCAGCGTCGGGGGGCGAGATGAAAAACTGTTTTTT.

The CDR3 sequence is CASRGTGGLGYTF. The CDR3 DNA reads TGTGCCAGTCGAGGGACAGGGGGCCTAGGCTACACCTTC. This sequence joins TRBV19 and TRBJ1-2; 12 nucleotides line up with TRBD1. This CDR3 comprises 13 residues. Trimming at V came to 8 bases and at J to 8 bases, leaving 6 bases not matched to a gene. Germline CDR1 is LNHDA and CDR2 is SQIVND (reference sequence).

The V and J genes are TRBV7-9 and TRBJ1-5; 7 nucleotides line up with TRBD1. The CDR3 length is 18 residues. J lost 0 bases, V lost 3 bases, and 11 bases had no gene match. Germline V gene sequence: CDR1 SEHNR, CDR2 FQNEAQ (reference sequence). The CDR3 spells CASSFSDRAAYSNQPQHF. The CDR3 nucleotides read TGTGCCAGCAGCTTTTCCGACAGGGCTGCTTATAGCAATCAGCCCCAGCATTTT.

V is TRBV6-5 and J is TRBJ1-1; D is undetermined. The germline V gene has CDR1 MNHEY and CDR2 SVGAGI. CDR3 size: 15 residues. V was trimmed by 6 bases and J by 1 base, leaving 15 bases between them. The chain's CDR3 is CASRAGGVGNTEAFF. Written as DNA, the CDR3 is TGTGCCAGCAGAGCGGGTGGAGTCGGGAACACTGAAGCTTTCTTT.

Only a few counts were recorded for this clone. This chain joins TRBV10-2 and TRBJ1-1; a weak D match, TRBD1 (6 bases). The V end was cut by 8 bases, the J end by 3 bases, with 13 bases between. The CDR3 runs to 13 residues. CDR1 and CDR2 (germline): WSHSY, SAAADI. CDR3 sequence: CASCPRTDTEAFF. The CDR3 nucleotides are TGCGCCAGCTGCCCAAGGACAGACACTGAAGCTTTCTTT.

V usage is TRBV5-1 and J usage is TRBJ2-3; TRBD2 matches at 7 bases. The germline V gene encodes CDR1 SGHRS and CDR2 YFSETQ. The CDR3 extends over 13 amino acids. Trimming took 6 bases from V and 2 from J; bases not matched to a gene: 3. CDR3 loop: CASKSGITDTQYF. CDR3 in DNA: TGCGCCAGCAAAAGCGGGATCACAGATACGCAGTATTTT. Complete variable domain (other parts from reference TRBV5-1 and TRBJ2-3): KAGVTQTPRYLIKTRGQQVTLSCSPISGHRSVSWYQQTPGQGLQFLFEYFSETQRNKGNFPGRFSGRQFSNSRSEMNVSTLELGDSALYLCASKSGITDTQYFGPGTRLTVL.

The chain couples TRBV19 to TRBJ2-7, with 9 bases fitting TRBD2. From germline, CDR1 is LNHDA and CDR2 SQIVND (reference sequence). The CDR3 extends over 15 amino acids. After removal of 3 bases from V and 5 bases from J, the junction contained 8 bases not matched to a gene. The DNA for the CDR3 is TGTGCCAGTAGTATGCAAGCGGGGGGCCGCCACGAGCAGTACTTC. Its protein is CASSMQAGGRHEQYF.

V and J are TRBV30 and TRBJ2-5, with D possibly being TRBD1 (5 bases). Between the trimmed V and J ends, which lost 2 bases and 6 bases, there was a span of 16 bases. CDR3 size: 14 residues. The germline V gene encodes CDR1 GTSNPN and CDR2 SVGIG (reference sequence). The CDR3 sequence is CAWSTAPGWQTQYF. The CDR3 bases are TGTGCCTGGAGTACTGCTCCAGGGTGGCAGACCCAGTACTTC.

The chain links TRBV2 to TRBJ1-1; 8 nucleotides agree with TRBD1. The CDR3 totals 14 residues. Looked up from germline, CDR1 is SNHLY and CDR2 is FYNNEI. With 6 bases clipped from V and 4 bases from J, the junction kept 7 bases outside the gene matches. The CDR3 spells CASRNTGGGTEAFF. DNA of the CDR3: TGTGCCAGCAGAAACACAGGGGGGGGCACTGAAGCTTTCTTT. The complete variable domain, with remaining parts taken from reference TRBV2 and TRBJ1-1, reads EPEVTQTPSHQVTQMGQEVILRCVPISNHLYFYWYRQILGQKVEFLVSFYNNEISEKSEIFDDQFSVERPDGSNFTLKIRSTKLEDSAMYFCASRNTGGGTEAFFGQGTRLTVV.

The chain carries TRBV10-3 and TRBJ1-1, with D unresolved. The V gene's germline CDR1 is ENHRY and CDR2 SYGVKD. Between the trimmed V and J ends, which lost 4 bases and 9 bases, there was a span of 15 bases. This CDR3 is 13 amino acids long. DNA of the CDR3: TGTGCCATCAGTGTAGGAGAGGCAGCGAAAGCTTTCTTT. It codes for CAISVGEAAKAFF.

The chain combines TRBV6-2 or TRBV6-3 with TRBJ2-7; D not certain. The length of the CDR3 is 13 residues. CDR1 and CDR2 from the germline V gene are MNHEY and SVGEGT. V was cut by 0 bases and J by 8 bases, with 11 bases left in between. The CDR3 bases are TGTGCCAGCAGTTACTCTCCTTCGTTTAAGCAGTACTTC. It translates to CASSYSPSFKQYF.

This chain uses TRBV7-3 with TRBJ2-1; D unclear. The CDR3 extends over 14 amino acids. Germline CDR1 and CDR2: SGHTA and FQGTGA. Deletions cut 6 bases from V and 4 bases from J, with 13 bases between. The CDR3 DNA reads TGTGCCAGCAGGCTTACCCCGGGTTACAATGAGCAGTTCTTC. Its protein product is CASRLTPGYNEQFF.

The chain recombines TRBV7-8 with TRBJ1-2, with D tentatively TRBD1 (6 bases). CDR1 and CDR2 from the germline V gene are SGHVS and FQNEAQ. CDR3 length equals 13 residues. V lost 2 bases and J lost 5, with 9 bases in between. The CDR3 sequence is CASSLSGVYGYTF. The DNA of the CDR3 is TGTGCCAGCAGCTTATCAGGGGTTTATGGCTACACCTTC.

The rearrangement uses TRBV10-1 and TRBJ2-1, with 7 bases fitting TRBD1. CDR1 and CDR2 from the germline V gene are WNHNN and SYGVQD (reference sequence). With 1 base clipped from V and 1 base from J, the junction kept 1 base outside the gene matches. This CDR3 has 15 residues. The CDR3 DNA follows: TGCGCCAGCAGTGAGTGGACAGGATCCTACAATGAGCAGTTCTTC. Protein sequence: CASSEWTGSYNEQFF.

This chain joins TRBV18 and TRBJ1-2; 8 nucleotides match TRBD1. Trimming removed 6 bases from V and 1 base from J; junction bases left unmatched: 10. The CDR3 totals 16 residues. Germline values: CDR1 KGHSH, CDR2 LQKENI. In DNA form, the CDR3 reads TGTGCCAGCTCCCCCGGACAGGGCCTGGGTAACTATGGCTACACCTTC. Its translation is CASSPGQGLGNYGYTF.